This record concerns one T cell receptor (beta chain) sequence. The antigen it recognizes is unknown. No base quality information exists; no much larger clone differs at one position. Library construction relied on the immunoSEQ multiplex PCR assay. Genomic DNA was extracted from sorted cells, and the TCR beta V, D and J regions were sequenced by Adaptive Biotechnologies' automated high-throughput method. A two-step, bias-controlled multiplex PCR was used to amplify CDR3 regions. Amplified TCR beta libraries were sequenced on an Illumina instrument. Per the source publication's procedure: Demultiplexed reads were processed to lower amplification and sequencing bias, and the IMGT database was used to assign CDR3 sequences to gene families. ImmunoSEQ software version 2.0 was used to analyze the repertoire data. Clonotype lists were filtered to remove out-of-frame sequences and sequences containing stop codons in the CDR3. Clonotypes with a frequency below 0.01% were excluded because such clonotypes corresponded to less than one cell. Richness was calculated by dividing observed richness by the number of input cells, and evenness was calculated by dividing Shannon entropy by the log of observed richness. Repertoire diversity and similarity between time points were quantified using Simpson diversity and Morisita-Horn overlap indices. Each clonotype was placed into one of four groups: dominant (>1%), sub-dominant (0.5-0.99%), low abundance (0.1-0.49%) or lowest abundance (<0.1%). For the germline index, total nucleotide additions were subtracted from total CDR3 length, and that difference was then divided by total CDR3 length. As stored in TCRdb, this immuneACCESS dataset retains in-frame rearrangements with V and J assigned. A fraction of the clones does not appear; measured against another copy, unresolved V genes explain less than half of the discrepancy, and the remainder lacks a known reason. V and J calls plus clone size are reproduced from that table; the DNA served to infer D and trimming. The sample has about 43,000 clones on record, about 91% of them singletons. More than 0.6% of the sample goes to the ten largest clones.

Including the terminal cysteine and phenylalanine, the CDR3 comprises 19 residues. Solely the CDR3 DNA is kept, with 57 bases framed from the first base. The germline V gene provides CDR1 SGHDT and CDR2 YYEEEE. Clipping removes 0 bases from V and 5 bases from J, with 9 as the unmatched junction base count. This sample's time point label indicates: late/post reinfection, 12 to 24 weeks after detection. TCR sequencing was performed on the sorted cells directly ex vivo, without any in vitro expansion beforehand. The donors were people who inject drugs and were enrolled in the Montreal Acute Hepatitis C Cohort Study (HEPCO) in Canada. Total naive CD8 T cells, sorted as viable CD3+ CD8+ CD45RO-, came from a couple of donors at all three reinfection time points as controls. Before sorting, cryopreserved peripheral blood mononuclear cells were thawed and used as the source for purifying CD8 T cells. The MACS CD8+ T cell Isolation Kit was used to enrich CD8 T cells through negative selection. Cells were sorted on a BD FACSAria II sorter running FACSDiva software, and FlowJo was used to analyze the data.

The sample originates from a study of memory CD8 T cells in hepatitis C reinfection (dated by TCRdb to the late 2010s). About the full investigation: Two consecutive HCV infections were spontaneously resolved by three donors, whereas a primary infection was cleared by two donors who then became chronically infected after reinfection. HCV reinfection was defined as a positive HCV RNA test following two negative tests taken at least 60 days apart. Late or post reinfection samples were collected 12 to 24 weeks after reinfection was detected. The study tracked the TCR beta repertoire of virus-specific CD8 T cells longitudinally across an HCV reinfection episode in several donors. Four to six reinfection cases with stored pre-reinfection samples were identified between the late 2000s and the early 2010s. In the reinfection study, participants who had previously resolved an HCV infection were followed up every 3 months.

Findings and caveats that apply to the study as a whole: With only 4 to 6 donors, the study could not reach definitive conclusions about public clonotypes linked to secondary clearance.

This chain is built from TRBV5-6 and TRBJ2-3, with 16 central nucleotides matching TRBD2. This sequence originates from a man between 18 and 35 years old with hepatitis C virus infection. The sequenced sample was naive CD8+ T cells sorted from blood. The label giving this sample's cell subset or site can be read as: total naive CD8+CD45RO- T cells. The nucleotides read TGTGCCAGCAGCTTGGCCAAAGGGACTAGCGGGGGGGCAGAAGATACGCAGTATTTT. Its protein reads: CASSLAKGTSGGAEDTQYF.